This TCR beta chain is from a study of cytomegalovirus exposure and HLA in healthy donors. General observations from the study: Most likely, a cluster of highly shared sequence variants arose as a sequencing artifact. Overall, roughly 170 TCR beta chains were annotated as cytomegalovirus-associated.

CDR1 and CDR2 from the germline V gene are MNHNS and SASEGT. The V and J ends lost 2 bases and 7 bases respectively, with 9 bases between them. CDR3 length: 13 residues. Both 60 Vbeta primers and 13 Jbeta primers went into the PCR. The protocol was immunoSEQ multiplex PCR, while the TCRdb copy is restricted to in-frame clones and leaves out a portion. The sample consists of 90,000 or so clones, about four fifths of them appearing once. This clone was picked up a small number of times. No antigen is known for it. The genes are TRBV6-1 and TRBJ2-1; D unresolved. The sequence came from a middle-aged man in good health and CMV-seropositive. Sequencing was carried out using PBMCs. CDR3 DNA sequence: TGTGCCAGCAGTGAAACACGAGGAAATGAGCAGTTCTTC. Amino acid sequence: CASSETRGNEQFF.